What follows are 21 T cell receptor beta chains derived from one specimen sequenced in a study of T cells after yellow fever vaccination (dated by TCRdb to about 2019). The sample's treatment or condition, from its label and the paper: live attenuated yellow fever vaccine strain. Libraries were built with 5' RACE. Sequencing instrument: Illumina HiSeq 2500. Starting from the raw public reads, TCRdb applied fastp trimming at Q25, assembled clones with MiXCR and retained in-frame beta chains. Each entry merges the rows of one CDR3 protein and shows their most common DNA and genes. The sample table records some 550,000 distinct CDR3 sequences; under 25% of these occur just once. In total, the top ten clones hold about 13% of the sample. The sample was PBMCs, taken 15 days after the yellow fever booster vaccination. Receptors were obtained from a man aged 30 to 39 who received the YFV17D yellow fever vaccine.

This clonotype was found a few times. J is TRBJ2-3 and V is TRBV6-1; D remains ambiguous. Looked up from germline, CDR1 is MNHNS and CDR2 is SASEGT. CDR3 size: 14 residues. Trimming removed 6 bases at V and 5 bases at J, with 15 bases between. CDR3 protein: CASSRIPGLDTQYF. The CDR3 nucleotides are TGTGCCAGCAGCCGGATCCCCGGCTTAGATACGCAGTATTTT.

A few counts support this clonotype. V is TRBV7-2 and J is TRBJ1-6, with TRBD1 as a possible D gene (5 bases). The germline V gene has CDR1 SGHTA and CDR2 FQGNSA. Trimming cost V 1 base and J 10 bases, with 8 bases left between them. There are 13 residues in the CDR3. The chain's CDR3 is CASSLVGVSPLHF. The CDR3 coding sequence is TGTGCCAGCAGCTTAGTGGGGGTCTCACCCCTCCACTTT.

This clonotype was seen a few times. The chain uses TRBV6-7 and TRBJ2-7; the match to TRBD2 covers 7 bases. TRBV6-7 is recorded as an ORF, its role being uncertain. CDR3 size: 13 residues. V trimming: 2 bases; J trimming: 2 bases; junction bases outside the gene matches: 0. The DNA for the CDR3 is TGTGCCAGCAGTTACGCGGGGGCCTACGAGCAGTACTTC. It translates to CASSYAGAYEQYF.

Only a few counts were recorded for this clonotype. V and J are TRBV28 and TRBJ2-1, with TRBD1 identical over 7 bases. Germline lookup yields CDR1 MDHEN and CDR2 SYDVKM. The CDR3 is 14 residues long. The V gene end was trimmed by 6 bases and the J gene end by 6 bases; junction bases not matched to a gene: 8. The CDR3 bases are TGTGCCAGCAGCATTCCCGGGACAGTCAATGAGCAGTTCTTC. Translating it yields CASSIPGTVNEQFF.

This clonotype was detected only a few times. The rearrangement joins TRBV27 to TRBJ2-1, with 10 nucleotides matching TRBD2. CDR1 is MNHEY, CDR2 SMNVEV, per germline (reference sequence). This CDR3 has 14 amino acids. The V and J ends lost 8 bases and 4 bases, in that order; junction bases with no gene match: 5. This CDR3 reads CASSGTSEYNEQFF. The CDR3 coding sequence is TGTGCCAGCTCCGGGACTAGCGAATACAATGAGCAGTTCTTC.

This clonotype has only a few counts. The chain combines TRBV7-6 with TRBJ1-2; 9 bases are a match to TRBD1. The germline CDR1 and CDR2 sequences are SGHVS and FNYEAQ. CDR3 size: 11 residues. The J segment lost 8 bases and the V segment lost 8 bases, leaving 3 bases of the junction unmatched. CDR3 in amino acids: CASGTGRGYTF. DNA of the CDR3: TGTGCCAGCGGGACAGGGCGCGGCTACACCTTC.

This clonotype was picked up a small number of times. This sequence joins TRBV20-1 and TRBJ2-1; TRBD2 aligns across 8 bases. Germline V lookup: CDR1 DFQATT, CDR2 SNEGSKA (reference sequence). The CDR3 extends over 18 amino acids. V shed 0 bases and J 1 base; nucleotides not matched to a gene: 11. Here the CDR3 DNA reads TGCAGTGCTAGAGAACGAGGGGCAAGCGGGAGTTCCTACAATGAGCAGTTCTTC. Protein: CSARERGASGSSYNEQFF.

Only a few counts were recorded for this clonotype. The V and J genes are TRBV7-9 and TRBJ2-3; the D gene is possibly TRBD2 (5 bases). This CDR3 comprises 14 residues. Trimming cost V 11 bases and J 3 bases, with 18 bases left between them. Germline V gives CDR1 SEHNR, CDR2 FQNEAQ (reference sequence). In DNA form, the CDR3 reads TGTGCCGGGCAGAAGGGAGTGGGTACAGATACGCAGTATTTT. It is translated as CAGQKGVGTDTQYF.

The rearrangement joins TRBV5-1 to TRBJ1-2; the match to TRBD1 covers 9 bases. V gave up 3 bases and J gave up 6 bases; unmatched junction bases: 12. The CDR3 is 16 amino acids. CDR1 is SGHRS and CDR2 is YFSETQ in the germline V gene. CDR3 in amino acids: CASSWGPGQGRDGYTF. The DNA for the CDR3 is TGCGCCAGCAGCTGGGGGCCGGGACAGGGAAGAGATGGCTACACCTTC.

The chain employs TRBV27 and TRBJ1-2, with 8 bases that match TRBD1. Germline-derived CDR1 and CDR2 are MNHEY and SMNVEV (reference sequence). J was trimmed by 4 bases and V by 4 bases; bases with no gene match: 5. The CDR3 runs to 14 residues. CDR3 loop: CASSSNQGAYGYTF. For the CDR3, the DNA is TGTGCCAGCAGTTCTAATCAGGGGGCCTATGGCTACACCTTC.

The rearrangement joins TRBV7-9 to TRBJ2-5, with D tentatively TRBD1 or TRBD2 (5 bases each). The V end lost 4 bases, the J end lost 5 bases, and 14 bases lay between the germline ends. This CDR3 contains 14 residues. The germline CDR1 and CDR2 sequences are SEHNR and FQNEAQ (reference sequence). The CDR3 DNA reads TGTGCCAGCAGCTCACCGGGACCTGGGGAGACCCAGTACTTC. Encoded protein: CASSSPGPGETQYF.

The V call is TRBV19, the J call TRBJ2-5, with D maybe TRBD1 (6 bases). Germline CDR1 reads LNHDA; CDR2 reads SQIVND (reference sequence). Trimming took off 5 bases at V and 3 bases at J, with 13 bases between the two ends. The CDR3 sequence is 14 residues long. The CDR3 is CASSVFRTEETQYF. The CDR3 coding sequence is TGTGCCAGTAGTGTATTTCGGACAGAAGAGACCCAGTACTTC.

The V gene is TRBV19, the J gene TRBJ2-2; 9 bases map to TRBD1. The CDR3 covers 16 residues. Germline V gene lookup returns CDR1 LNHDA and CDR2 SQIVND (reference sequence). J lost 6 bases, V lost 4 bases, and 9 bases had no gene match. CDR3: CASSRLRDRAPGELFF. The CDR3 DNA is TGTGCCAGTAGTAGACTGCGGGACAGGGCCCCCGGGGAGCTGTTTTTT.

This clonotype appeared a few times. The junction shows a germline mismatch at one end, possibly a read error. This chain links TRBV27 with TRBJ2-7; 11 nucleotides agree with TRBD2. There are 15 residues in the CDR3. Germline CDR1 MNHEY, CDR2 SMNVEV (reference sequence). CDR3 protein: CASRASGRLPYQQYF. As DNA, the CDR3 is TGTGCCAGCAGAGCTAGCGGGAGGTTACCCTACCAGCAGTACTTC.

The V call is TRBV7-8, the J call TRBJ2-3; D remains unclear. In germline, CDR1 is SGHVS, CDR2 FQNEAQ. V was trimmed by 2 bases and J by 0 bases, leaving 18 bases between them. The CDR3 spans 18 residues. The CDR3 loop is CASSLPRGTSPSTDTQYF. CDR3 bases: TGTGCCAGCAGCTTACCCCGTGGCACATCCCCTAGCACAGATACGCAGTATTTT.

The rearrangement links TRBV30 to TRBJ2-7, with TRBD2 matching over 10 bases. The CDR3 is made up of 15 amino acids. The V and J ends lost 2 bases and 4 bases, in that order; junction bases with no gene match: 8. Germline CDR1 reads GTSNPN; CDR2 reads SVGIG (reference sequence). CDR3 in amino acids: CAWSSFSSGGYEQYF. CDR3 nucleotides: TGTGCCTGGAGTTCCTTCTCTAGCGGGGGATACGAGCAGTACTTC.

About this clonotype: An end of the junction differs from the germline gene, which may be a read error. The chain uses TRBV6-2 or TRBV6-3 and TRBJ2-7; 10 positions match TRBD2. This CDR3 is 15 amino acids long. Germline assignment: CDR1 MNHEY and CDR2 SVGEGT. As DNA, the CDR3 is TGTGCCAGCACTTACCTGGGACTAGCGACCTACGAGCAGTACTTC. Its protein is CASTYLGLATYEQYF.

There are many counts of this clonotype. The chain combines TRBV20-1 with TRBJ2-1; D is unresolved. This CDR3 is 14 amino acids long. V gave up 6 bases and J gave up 6 bases, with 18 bases separating them. The germline V gene encodes CDR1 DFQATT and CDR2 SNEGSKA (reference sequence). DNA for the CDR3: TGCAGTGCGACGAAGGCCCACGGGTTCAATGAGCAGTTCTTC. This translates into CSATKAHGFNEQFF.

The chain links TRBV5-1 to TRBJ2-7, with D perhaps matching TRBD1 or TRBD2 (5 bases each). Germline V gene sequence: CDR1 SGHRS, CDR2 YFSETQ. V was cut by 1 base and J by 1 base, with 9 bases left in between. The CDR3 consists of 14 residues. For the CDR3, the DNA is TGCGCCAGCAGCTTGTGGGACGAATCCTACGAGCAGTACTTC. Its translation is CASSLWDESYEQYF.

This clonotype was found a few times. Here the CDR3 reads CASSPLFSAPETQYF. The DNA of the CDR3 is TGTGCCAGCAGCCCCCTATTTAGCGCCCCGGAGACCCAGTACTTC. The chain has TRBV7-2 and TRBJ2-5; weak D call: TRBD2 (5 bases). V was shortened by 5 bases and J by 5 bases, with 18 bases between the two germline ends. Germline V gene sequence: CDR1 SGHTA, CDR2 FQGNSA. The CDR3 runs to 15 residues.

The chain recombines TRBV5-4 with TRBJ2-5; the D call may be TRBD1 or TRBD2 (6 bases each). Germline V gene lookup returns CDR1 SGHNT and CDR2 YYREEE (reference sequence). The CDR3 is 16 amino acids. V was pared by 2 bases and J by 5 bases, with 19 bases between. The CDR3 here is CASSFPEDYGGETQYF. In nucleotides, the CDR3 is TGTGCCAGCAGCTTCCCCGAGGACTACGGGGGCGAGACCCAGTACTTC.